This T cell receptor beta chain was identified in a study of blood T cell repertoires in COVID-19. About the study: Specimens from acute and convalescent COVID-19 originated in the United States, Italy and Spain. Sample material is recorded as cDNA or gDNA derived from T cells, B-cell-depleted T cells, or PBMCs.

In the original analysis: The authors estimated nucleated cell counts from reference gene primer amplification. Assay: immunoSEQ multiplex PCR; the TCRdb copy retains only in-frame clones and omits some. V and J calls and clone size are as listed in that table; D and trimming were resolved from the DNA. The sample includes approximately 81,000 clones, around 82% seen only once; the top ten take roughly 7.4%. Germline V gene lookup returns CDR1 MNHEY and CDR2 SVGAGI. V lost 1 base, J lost 1 base, and 7 bases lay in between. This CDR3 region has 14 residues. This clone was observed a few times. The sample taken for sequencing was peripheral blood. The sequence derives from a human donor in a cohort sampled during active COVID-19. The chain is built from TRBV6-5 and TRBJ1-1; possible D gene TRBD1, 5 bases. The CDR3 loop is CASSYLQGNTEAFF. The CDR3 DNA reads as TGTGCCAGCAGTTACTTGCAGGGGAACACTGAAGCTTTCTTT.